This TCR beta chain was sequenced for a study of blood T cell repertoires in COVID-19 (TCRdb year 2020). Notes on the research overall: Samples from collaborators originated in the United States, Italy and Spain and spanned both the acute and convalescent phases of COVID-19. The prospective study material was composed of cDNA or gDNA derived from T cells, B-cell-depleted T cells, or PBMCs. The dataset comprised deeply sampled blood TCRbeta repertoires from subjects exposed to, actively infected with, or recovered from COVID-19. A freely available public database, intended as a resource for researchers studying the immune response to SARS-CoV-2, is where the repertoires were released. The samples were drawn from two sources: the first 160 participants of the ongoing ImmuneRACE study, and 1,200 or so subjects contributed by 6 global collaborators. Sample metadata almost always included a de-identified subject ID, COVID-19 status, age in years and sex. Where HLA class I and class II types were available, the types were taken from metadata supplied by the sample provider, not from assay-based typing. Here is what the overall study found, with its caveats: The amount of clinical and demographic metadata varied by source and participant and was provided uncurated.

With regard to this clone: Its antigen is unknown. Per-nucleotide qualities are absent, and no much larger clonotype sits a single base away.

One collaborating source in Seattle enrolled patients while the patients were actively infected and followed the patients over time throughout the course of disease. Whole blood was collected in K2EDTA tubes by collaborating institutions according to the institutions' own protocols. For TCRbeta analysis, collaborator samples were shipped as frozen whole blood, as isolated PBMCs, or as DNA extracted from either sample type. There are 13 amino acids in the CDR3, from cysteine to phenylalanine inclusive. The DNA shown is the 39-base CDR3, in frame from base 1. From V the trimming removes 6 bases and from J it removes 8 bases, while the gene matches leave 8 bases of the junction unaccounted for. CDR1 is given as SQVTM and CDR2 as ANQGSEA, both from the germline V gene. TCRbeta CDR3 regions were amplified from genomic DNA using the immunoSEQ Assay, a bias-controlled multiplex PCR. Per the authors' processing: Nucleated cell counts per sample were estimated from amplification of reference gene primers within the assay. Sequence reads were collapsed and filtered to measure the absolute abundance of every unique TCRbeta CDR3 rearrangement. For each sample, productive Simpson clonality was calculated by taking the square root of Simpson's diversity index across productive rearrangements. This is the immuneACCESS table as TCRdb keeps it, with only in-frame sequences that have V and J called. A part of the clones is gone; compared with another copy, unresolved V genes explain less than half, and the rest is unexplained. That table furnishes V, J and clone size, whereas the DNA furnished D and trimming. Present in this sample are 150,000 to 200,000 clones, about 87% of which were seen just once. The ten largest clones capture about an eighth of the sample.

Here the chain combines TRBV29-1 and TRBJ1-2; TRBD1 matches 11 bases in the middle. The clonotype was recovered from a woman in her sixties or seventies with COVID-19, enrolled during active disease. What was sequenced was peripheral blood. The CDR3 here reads CSVYRDRGIGYTF. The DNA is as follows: TGCAGCGTGTACCGGGACAGGGGGATCGGCTACACCTTC.